This entry describes one TCR beta chain. The assay was immunoSEQ multiplex PCR, and TCRdb's table has in-frame clones only and misses some. This table holds 90,000 to 100,000 clones, 75% to 95% found once. The data were taken from a study of control samples from healthy donors and cancer patients. This CDR3 spans 16 amino acids. Trimming took 0 bases from V and 5 from J, leaving 13 bases between them. Germline V gene data show CDR1 as SNHLY and CDR2 as FYNNEI. The sequence was obtained from a woman aged 18-29 years in good health. Input material: blood. V is TRBV2 and J is TRBJ1-4, with D unclear. The CDR3 bases are TGTGCCAGCAGTGAAGCGGATGCAGATCGGAATGAAAAACTGTTTTTT. Amino acid sequence: CASSEADADRNEKLFF. Full variable domain (missing parts from reference TRBV2 and TRBJ1-4): EPEVTQTPSHQVTQMGQEVILRCVPISNHLYFYWYRQILGQKVEFLVSFYNNEISEKSEIFDDQFSVERPDGSNFTLKIRSTKLEDSAMYFCASSEADADRNEKLFFGSGTQLSVL.